These 2 T cell receptor beta chains came from one sample sequenced in a study of post-analysis software for immune sequencing data. Overall study findings and caveats: Four to six TRBV segments appeared more often in patients than in controls, and TRBV5-6, TRBV5-1 and TRBV20-1 were among these.

Antigens of these TCRs are unknown. Tagging with unique molecular identifiers was a feature of the TCR beta cDNA libraries. Each CDR3 protein is one row after TCRdb ran MiXCR on the PCR reads. The table includes 650,000 to 900,000 distinct CDR3 sequences, about 45% detected once. Sequencing was carried out using blood. All receptors derive from a girl between 5 and 17 years old with multiple sclerosis.

V and J are TRBV12-3 or TRBV12-4 and TRBJ1-2; no firm D call. The length of the CDR3 is 15 residues. V was pared by 3 bases and J by 4 bases, with 15 bases between. As DNA, the CDR3 is TGTGCCAGCAGTTTTTCGACGGCTATACGCTATGGCTACACCTTC. Translated: CASSFSTAIRYGYTF.

The chain links TRBV20-1 to TRBJ2-7; D could derive from TRBD1 or TRBD2 (5 bases each). CDR1 is DFQATT, CDR2 SNEGSKA, per germline (reference sequence). Trimming removed 3 bases from V and 5 bases from J, with 17 bases in between. CDR3 length: 14 amino acids. The CDR3 DNA reads as TGCAGTGCTAGTCGGGGCTCCCAAGGCCACGAGCAGTACTTC. Protein sequence: CSASRGSQGHEQYF.